The table lists the clone carrying this TCR beta chain with a few counts. The antigen remains undetermined. The data derive from a study of cytomegalovirus exposure and HLA in healthy donors. In the study overall: Inside one of the first data releases sat some 85 million unique TCRs taken from HLA-typed donors. Within the Caucasian-associated ancestry cluster were 81% of the roughly 400 genotyped donors.

Germline V gives CDR1 SGHNT, CDR2 YYREEE (reference sequence). V gave up 4 bases and J gave up 11 bases, with 18 bases separating them. There are 13 residues in the CDR3. Study outcomes and limitations: Within a later analysis, the majority of CMV-associated TCR beta chains appeared HLA-restricted.

PCR was performed using 60 Vbeta and 13 Jbeta primers. Per the study methods: A follow-up analysis tallied about 80 million unique TCR beta chains, roughly 11 million shared. Sequencing used immunoSEQ multiplex PCR; TCRdb keeps in-frame clones, though not all of them. V, J and clone size are those of that table, while D and trimming were read from the DNA. The table records 200,000 to 300,000 clones, roughly 78% of them present only once. Sequenced material: PBMCs. The rearrangement uses TRBV5-4 and TRBJ1-1; D not certain. This clonotype was sampled from a boy aged 5 to 17 in good health and CMV-seronegative. In nucleotides, the CDR3 is TGTGCCAGCAGCGGTGGAGGATCCCGGGAGGCTTTCTTT. Translation gives CASSGGGSREAFF. Looking up the rest from reference TRBV5-4 and TRBJ1-1 gives the full variable domain: ETGVTQSPTHLIKTRGQQVTLRCSSQSGHNTVSWYQQALGQGPQFIFQYYREEENGRGNFPPRFSGLQFPNYSSELNVNALELDDSALYLCASSGGGSREAFFGQGTRLTVV.